The 19 T cell receptor beta chains below come from one sample, sequenced in a study of T cells expressing NK-cell markers. TCRdb reprocessed the 5' RACE reads and stores each CDR3 protein as one record, lacking DNA. This sample's clone table lists 350,000 to 450,000 distinct CDR3 sequences. Sequencing was carried out using blood T cells: a sorted CD56 or NKG2C T cell subset, CD4+ or CD8+ T cells, or bulk PBMC T cells (not recorded which). The receptors shown here come from a man aged 18 to 69 in good health.

V usage is TRBV6-2 or TRBV6-3 and J usage is TRBJ2-2; checking the TCRdb D call of TRBD2 is not possible without DNA. The germline gives CDR1 MNHEY, CDR2 SVGEGT. The CDR3 extends over 16 amino acids. The CDR3 sequence is CASSSRAGGITGELFF.

The V call is TRBV6-2 or TRBV6-3, the J call TRBJ2-1; lacking DNA, the TRBD2 call made by TCRdb goes unchecked. Germline CDR1 and CDR2: MNHEY and SVGEGT. The CDR3 has 16 amino acids. This CDR3 is CASSYSVAGENNEQFF.

The rearrangement uses TRBV25-1 and TRBJ1-4; checking the TCRdb D call of TRBD1 is not possible without DNA. The length of the CDR3 is 15 residues. Germline assignment: CDR1 MGHDK and CDR2 SYGVNS. The CDR3 protein is CASSEGTGLGEKLFF. The variable domain in full, with the rest retrieved from reference TRBV25-1 and TRBJ1-4, is EADIYQTPRYLVIGTGKKITLECSQTMGHDKMYWYQQDPGMELHLIHYSYGVNSTEKGDLSSESTVSRIRTEHFPLTLESARPSHTSQYLCASSEGTGLGEKLFFGSGTQLSVL.

The J gene is TRBJ2-7, the V gene TRBV14; checking the TCRdb D call of TRBD2 is not possible without DNA. Germline CDR1 and CDR2: SGHDN and FVKESK. The CDR3 runs 13 residues. CDR3: CASSLTRNSEQYF.

The chain recombines TRBV20-1 with TRBJ2-6. This CDR3 spans 14 amino acids. Germline V gene data show CDR1 as DFQATT and CDR2 as SNEGSKA (reference sequence). The CDR3 loop is CSASPNTGANVLTF.

The chain has TRBV7-6 and TRBJ1-4; TCRdb returns TRBD1, unconfirmable since there is no DNA. Germline V gene sequence: CDR1 SGHVS, CDR2 FNYEAQ. The CDR3 runs 16 residues. The chain's CDR3 is CASSSSDRATNEKLFF.

This sequence joins TRBV11-2 and TRBJ2-1. The length of the CDR3 is 12 residues. Germline loops: CDR1 SGHAT, CDR2 FQNNGV. CDR3 sequence: CASSFHWNEQFF.

The V gene is TRBV5-1, the J gene TRBJ2-5. This CDR3 has 14 residues. The germline V gene has CDR1 SGHRS and CDR2 YFSETQ. The CDR3 sequence: CASSLLTKQETQYF.

The genes are TRBV7-9 and TRBJ1-1; checking the TCRdb D call of TRBD1 is not possible without DNA. CDR1 and CDR2 from the germline V gene are SEHNR and FQNEAQ (reference sequence). The CDR3 covers 12 residues. The CDR3 spells CASSTGGAGAFF.

CDR3: CASSRRGGPSTDTQYF. This chain uses TRBV7-3 with TRBJ2-3; lacking DNA, the TRBD1 call made by TCRdb goes unchecked. This CDR3 has 16 residues. Germline V gene data show CDR1 as SGHTA and CDR2 as FQGTGA. The variable domain in full, with the rest retrieved from reference TRBV7-3 and TRBJ2-3, is GAGVSQTPSNKVTEKGKYVELRCDPISGHTALYWYRQSLGQGPEFLIYFQGTGAADDSGLPNDRFFAVRPEGSVSTLKIQRTERGDSAVYLCASSRRGGPSTDTQYFGPGTRLTVL.

The chain is built from TRBV12-3 or TRBV12-4 and TRBJ2-5; TCRdb picks TRBD1, but there is no DNA to check that call. The CDR3 is made up of 14 amino acids. The CDR3 sequence is CASTSPGARETQYF.

The CDR3: CSAGTGGVAYEQYF. The chain links TRBV20-1 to TRBJ2-7; with no DNA, the TCRdb D assignment of TRBD1 cannot be verified. The CDR3 extends over 14 amino acids. The germline gives CDR1 DFQATT, CDR2 SNEGSKA (reference sequence).

The CDR3 loop is CASSLGRGNYGYTF. The V and J genes are TRBV12-3 or TRBV12-4 and TRBJ1-2; TCRdb proposes TRBD1, but this gene call is untestable without DNA. CDR3 size: 14 residues.

The chain recombines TRBV7-9 with TRBJ2-1; TCRdb's D call, TRBD1, is unchecked because there is no DNA. Germline CDR1 SEHNR, CDR2 FQNEAQ (reference sequence). The CDR3 extends over 11 amino acids. The CDR3 protein is CASSGTGGLFF.

The chain has TRBV15 and TRBJ2-7; TCRdb indicates TRBD2, and absent DNA this call remains unverified. CDR1 LNHNV and CDR2 YYDKDF come from the germline V gene (reference sequence). This CDR3 is 15 amino acids long. This CDR3 reads CATSKGNDIAYEQYF. Based on the CDR3 plus reference TRBV15 and TRBJ2-7, the full variable domain is DAMVIQNPRYQVTQFGKPVTLSCSQTLNHNVMYWYQQKSSQAPKLLFHYYDKDFNNEADTPDNFQSRRPNTSFCFLDIRSPGLGDTAMYLCATSKGNDIAYEQYFGPGTRLTVT.

The chain joins TRBV11-1 to TRBJ2-1; TCRdb selects TRBD2, and the lack of DNA leaves this call unchecked. The V gene's germline CDR1 is SGHAT and CDR2 FQDESV (reference sequence). This CDR3 spans 17 amino acids. The CDR3 loop is CASSPAGLAGGSNEQFF.

The chain couples TRBV27 to TRBJ2-2; TCRdb returns TRBD1, unconfirmable since there is no DNA. Germline CDR1 is MNHEY and CDR2 is SMNVEV (reference sequence). The CDR3 has 14 amino acids. The CDR3 spells CASSPPPGGGELFF.

The CDR3 protein is CASSERTGGAYNEQFF. The rearrangement joins TRBV2 to TRBJ2-1; TCRdb calls TRBD1, which cannot be checked without DNA. CDR1 is SNHLY, CDR2 FYNNEI, per germline. The CDR3 runs 16 residues.

This chain joins TRBV6-1 and TRBJ1-1; as DNA is missing, the TRBD1 call by TCRdb cannot be tested. This CDR3 spans 16 amino acids. CDR1 is MNHNS, CDR2 SASEGT, per germline. CDR3 residues: CASSEAPGQGASWAFF.